This T cell receptor beta chain is from a study of T cell repertoires in cytomegalovirus infection. At the level of the study: CMV epitopes in the study were HLA-C-restricted (recently identified) and HLA-B-restricted (well studied). Through public TCR beta signatures, both CMV infection and matching HLA type were indicated.

This clonotype was counted a few times. Its antigen is unknown. The CDR3 consists of 17 residues. Germline V lookup: CDR1 SGHTA, CDR2 FQGNSA. The V end lost 5 bases, the J end lost 2 bases, and 19 bases lay between the germline ends. TCRdb re-analysed the reads in MiXCR, keeping a single row per CDR3 protein. The sample carries about 480,000 distinct CDR3 sequences, 25% to 35% recorded once. Specimen: cultured PBMCs, collected from culture after CMV antigen stimulation. V and J are TRBV7-2 and TRBJ1-5; D is possibly TRBD1 (6 bases). The TCR comes from a human donor in good health (CMV status not recorded). Some clones in this sample may be carry-over from other donors' samples. CDR3 nucleotide sequence: TGTGCCAGCAGCGTCAAGCCCCCGGGGGGCGGCAATCAGCCCCAGCATTTT. Translating it yields CASSVKPPGGGNQPQHF.